Listed below are T cell receptor beta chains from one sample, sequenced in a study of T cell responses to AZD1222 COVID-19 vaccine. Profiled with immunoSEQ multiplex PCR; TCRdb holds only in-frame clones, not every one. The sample includes tens of thousands of clones, around nine tenths of them seen just once. Here the sequenced sample was peripheral blood, taken on day 0 of AZD1222 vaccination. The origin of the receptors is an adult in good health. CDR3s include the opening cysteine and the closing phenylalanine or tryptophan. D genes are given only for firm matches. Clone size, where shown, is once, few, many, or a class for clones that have expanded.

CDR3 length	V gene	D gene	clone size	J gene	CDR3 DNA	CDR3 protein
14	TRBV7-2	.	.	TRBJ1-4	TGTGCCAGCAGCTTAGGGGGAAATAATGAAAAACTGTTTTTT	CASSLGGNNEKLFF
15	TRBV7-2	TRBD2	.	TRBJ2-1	TGTGCCAGCAGCTTAGGGGGACTAGCGACGAGTGAGCAGTTCTTC	CASSLGGLATSEQFF
14	TRBV6-2/TRBV6-3	.	.	TRBJ1-1	TGTGCCAGCAGTTCGCGGGGTATGAACACTGAAGCTTTCTTT	CASSSRGMNTEAFF
10	TRBV20-1	.	once	TRBJ2-7	TGCAGTGCTAGTATTTACGAGCAGTACTTC	CSASIYEQYF
11	TRBV19	.	.	TRBJ2-1	TGTGCCAGTAGAATCGACAATGAGCAGTTCTTC	CASRIDNEQFF
16	TRBV28	TRBD1	.	TRBJ2-7	TGTGCCAGCAGTTTAGTAGGGACAGGGAGGCGCTACGAGCAGTACTTC	CASSLVGTGRRYEQYF
15	TRBV15	.	once	TRBJ2-2	TGTGCCACCAGCAGAGATCGAGGAACGACCGGGGAGCTGTTTTTT	CATSRDRGTTGELFF
14	TRBV29-1	.	.	TRBJ2-1	TGCAGCGTTGAGCCACACAGTTCGTACAATGAGCAGTTCTTC	CSVEPHSSYNEQFF
14	TRBV5-1	TRBD1	.	TRBJ1-2	TGCGCCAGCAGCCCGGACAGGGGGCTCTCTGGCTACACCTTC	CASSPDRGLSGYTF
14	TRBV11-3	.	.	TRBJ2-3	TGTGCCACCAGCCACGGGGGTAGCACAGATACGCAGTATTTT	CATSHGGSTDTQYF
11	TRBV7-2	.	.	TRBJ2-7	TGTGCCAGCAGCTACCGACAGGAGCAGTACTTC	CASSYRQEQYF
15	TRBV18	.	.	TRBJ2-7	TGTGCCAGCTCCCACAATCCGGACAGTCCCTACGAGCAGTACTTC	CASSHNPDSPYEQYF
15	TRBV5-4	.	few	TRBJ2-5	TGTGCCAGCAGCTTTTTCCCCGGTTACCAAGAGACCCAGTACTTC	CASSFFPGYQETQYF
18	TRBV7-8	TRBD2	once	TRBJ2-2	TGTGCCAGCAGCTTAGCGACGGCGGGGGGTCTAAACACCGGGGAGCTGTTTTTT	CASSLATAGGLNTGELFF